Presented here are 7 T cell receptor beta chains from one specimen sequenced in a study of blood T cell repertoires in COVID-19. Sequencing used immunoSEQ multiplex PCR; TCRdb keeps in-frame clones, though not all of them. The repertoire holds 400,000 or so clones, with around 89% as singletons. The sequenced material came from peripheral blood. These receptors were taken from a woman between 40 and 55 years old with COVID-19, enrolled during active disease.

The chain carries TRBV7-2 and TRBJ2-2; D might be TRBD1 (5 bases). The V and J ends lost 1 base and 8 bases respectively, with 20 bases between them. The CDR3 totals 17 residues. Germline CDR1 reads SGHTA; CDR2 reads FQGNSA. Here the CDR3 reads CASSLGFQGPFGGELFF. DNA for the CDR3: TGTGCCAGCAGCTTAGGGTTCCAGGGCCCCTTTGGGGGGGAGCTGTTTTTT.

The V and J genes are TRBV28 and TRBJ2-3; 10 bases map to TRBD2. This CDR3 is built from 14 residues. CDR1 and CDR2 from the germline V gene are MDHEN and SYDVKM. The J segment lost 6 bases and the V segment lost 6 bases, leaving 6 bases of the junction unmatched. The CDR3 sequence: CASRLAGEVDTQYF. DNA for the CDR3: TGTGCCAGCAGGCTAGCGGGAGAGGTTGATACGCAGTATTTT.

V gene TRBV19 combines with J gene TRBJ1-1; TRBD1 aligns across 10 bases. Losses at the gene ends were 8 bases for V and 6 bases for J; bases not matched to a gene: 9. The CDR3 runs to 14 residues. Germline CDR1 reads LNHDA; CDR2 reads SQIVND (reference sequence). The CDR3 region is CASGQGEVGAEAFF. CDR3 in DNA: TGTGCCAGTGGACAGGGGGAAGTCGGCGCTGAAGCTTTCTTT.

The chain is built from TRBV4-1 and TRBJ2-7; tentative D call: TRBD1 (5 bases). CDR3 length equals 15 residues. Between the trimmed V and J ends, which lost 0 bases and 0 bases, there was a span of 9 bases. The germline gives CDR1 MGHRA, CDR2 YSYEKL. For the CDR3, the DNA is TGCGCCAGCAGCCAAGAGCCAGGGTCCTCCTACGAGCAGTACTTC. Its translation: CASSQEPGSSYEQYF.

This chain uses TRBV7-8 with TRBJ1-5; D is possibly TRBD1 (6 bases). CDR1 is SGHVS, CDR2 FQNEAQ, per germline. This CDR3 spans 16 amino acids. With 4 bases removed from V and 5 bases from J, the gap between germline ends came to 18 bases. As DNA, the CDR3 is TGTGCCAGCAGCTCCTTGACAGGAGAAATCGATCAGCCCCAGCATTTT. This translates into CASSSLTGEIDQPQHF. Complete variable domain (other parts from reference TRBV7-8 and TRBJ1-5): GAGVSQSPRYKVAKRGQDVALRCDPISGHVSLFWYQQALGQGPEFLTYFQNEAQLDKSGLPSDRFFAERPEGSVSTLKIQRTQQEDSAVYLCASSSLTGEIDQPQHFGDGTRLSIL.

This chain links TRBV19 with TRBJ1-1, with D uncertain. Germline CDR1 is LNHDA and CDR2 is SQIVND (reference sequence). This CDR3 has 14 amino acids. The V gene lost 0 bases and the J gene lost 8 bases, with 13 bases spanning the gap. Here the CDR3 reads CASSIDKPRAEAFF. DNA for the CDR3: TGTGCCAGTAGTATAGATAAACCGAGAGCAGAAGCTTTCTTT.

V and J are TRBV4-1 and TRBJ2-7; a weak D match, TRBD1 (5 bases). The CDR3 extends over 15 amino acids. V lost 1 base, J lost 0 bases, and 10 bases lay in between. Germline CDR1 reads MGHRA; CDR2 reads YSYEKL. CDR3 loop: CASSQAQGISYEQYF. Written as DNA, the CDR3 is TGCGCCAGCAGCCAAGCCCAGGGAATCTCCTACGAGCAGTACTTC.